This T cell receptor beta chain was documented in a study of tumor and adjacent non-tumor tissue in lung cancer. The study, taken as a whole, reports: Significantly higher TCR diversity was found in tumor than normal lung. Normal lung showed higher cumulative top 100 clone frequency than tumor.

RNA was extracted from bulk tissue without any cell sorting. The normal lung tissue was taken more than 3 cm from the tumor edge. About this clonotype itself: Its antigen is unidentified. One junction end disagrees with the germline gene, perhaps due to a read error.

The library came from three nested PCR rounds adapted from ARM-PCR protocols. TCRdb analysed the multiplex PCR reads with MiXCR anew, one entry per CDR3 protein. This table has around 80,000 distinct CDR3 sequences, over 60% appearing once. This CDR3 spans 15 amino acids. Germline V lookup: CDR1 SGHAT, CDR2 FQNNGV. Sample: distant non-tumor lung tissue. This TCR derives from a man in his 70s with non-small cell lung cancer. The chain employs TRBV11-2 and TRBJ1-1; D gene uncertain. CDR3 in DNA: TGTGCCAGGAGCTTCGCCAATTCAATGAACACCGAAGCGTTCTTT. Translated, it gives CARSFANSMNTEAFF.